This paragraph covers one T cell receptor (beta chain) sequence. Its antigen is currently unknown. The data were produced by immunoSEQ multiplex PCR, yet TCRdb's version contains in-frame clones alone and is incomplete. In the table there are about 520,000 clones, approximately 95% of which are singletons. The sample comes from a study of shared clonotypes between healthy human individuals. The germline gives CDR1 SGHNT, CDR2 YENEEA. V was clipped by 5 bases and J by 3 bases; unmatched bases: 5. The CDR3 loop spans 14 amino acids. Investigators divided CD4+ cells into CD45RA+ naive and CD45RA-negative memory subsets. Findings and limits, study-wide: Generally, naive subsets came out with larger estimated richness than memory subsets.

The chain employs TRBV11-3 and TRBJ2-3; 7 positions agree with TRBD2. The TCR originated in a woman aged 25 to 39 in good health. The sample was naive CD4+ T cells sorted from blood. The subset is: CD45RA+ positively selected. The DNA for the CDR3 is TGTGCCAGCAGCCCCACAGCGGGAACAGATACGCAGTATTTT. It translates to CASSPTAGTDTQYF.